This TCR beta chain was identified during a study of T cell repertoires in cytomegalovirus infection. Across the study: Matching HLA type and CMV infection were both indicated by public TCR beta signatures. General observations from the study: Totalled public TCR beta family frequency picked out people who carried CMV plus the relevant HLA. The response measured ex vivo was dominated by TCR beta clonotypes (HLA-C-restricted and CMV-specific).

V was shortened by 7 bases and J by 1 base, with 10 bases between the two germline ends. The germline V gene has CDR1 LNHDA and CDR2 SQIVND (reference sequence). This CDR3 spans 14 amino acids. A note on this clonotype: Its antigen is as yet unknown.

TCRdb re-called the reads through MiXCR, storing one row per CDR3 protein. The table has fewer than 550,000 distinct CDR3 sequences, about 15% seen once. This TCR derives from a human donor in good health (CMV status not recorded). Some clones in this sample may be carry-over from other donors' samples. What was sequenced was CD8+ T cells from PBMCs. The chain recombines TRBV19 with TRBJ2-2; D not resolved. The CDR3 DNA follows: TGTGCCAGTAATCCGCCCTTGAACACCGGGGAGCTGTTTTTT. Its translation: CASNPPLNTGELFF.